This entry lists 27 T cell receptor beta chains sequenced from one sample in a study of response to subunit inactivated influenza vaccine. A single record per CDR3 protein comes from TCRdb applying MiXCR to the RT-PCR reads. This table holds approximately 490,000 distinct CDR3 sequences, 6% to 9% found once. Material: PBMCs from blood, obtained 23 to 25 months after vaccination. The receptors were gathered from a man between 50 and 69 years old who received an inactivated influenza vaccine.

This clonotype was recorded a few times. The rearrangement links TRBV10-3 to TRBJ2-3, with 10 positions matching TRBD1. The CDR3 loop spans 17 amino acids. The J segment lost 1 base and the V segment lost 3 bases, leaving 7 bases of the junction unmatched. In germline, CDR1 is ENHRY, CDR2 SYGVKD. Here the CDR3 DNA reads TGTGCCATCAGTGACCCGGACAGGGGGATGGGCACAGATACGCAGTATTTT. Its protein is CAISDPDRGMGTDTQYF.

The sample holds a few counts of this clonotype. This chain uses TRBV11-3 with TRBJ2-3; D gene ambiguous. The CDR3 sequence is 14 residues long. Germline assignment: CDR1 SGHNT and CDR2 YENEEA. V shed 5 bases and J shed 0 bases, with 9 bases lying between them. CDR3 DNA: TGTGCCAGCAGCCCCGACGGAAGCACAGATACGCAGTATTTT. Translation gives CASSPDGSTDTQYF.

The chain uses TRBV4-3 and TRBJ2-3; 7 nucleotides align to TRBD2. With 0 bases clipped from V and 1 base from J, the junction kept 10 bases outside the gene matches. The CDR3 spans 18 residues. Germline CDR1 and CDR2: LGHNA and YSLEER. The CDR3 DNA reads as TGCGCCAGCAGCCAAGATTGGGGTAGCGGGCTAGGCACAGATACGCAGTATTTT. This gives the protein CASSQDWGSGLGTDTQYF.

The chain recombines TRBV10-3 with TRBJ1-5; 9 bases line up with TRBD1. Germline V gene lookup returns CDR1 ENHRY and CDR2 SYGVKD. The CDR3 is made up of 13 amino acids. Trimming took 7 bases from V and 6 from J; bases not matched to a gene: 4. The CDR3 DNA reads TGTGCCATCACACAGGGGGCCCGTCAGCCCCAGCATTTT. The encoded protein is CAITQGARQPQHF.

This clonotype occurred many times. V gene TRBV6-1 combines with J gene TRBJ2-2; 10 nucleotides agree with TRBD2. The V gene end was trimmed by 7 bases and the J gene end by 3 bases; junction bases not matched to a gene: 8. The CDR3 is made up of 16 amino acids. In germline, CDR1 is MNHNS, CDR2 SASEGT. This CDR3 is CASKNGGLADTGELFF. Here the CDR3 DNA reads TGTGCCAGCAAGAACGGAGGACTAGCGGACACCGGGGAGCTGTTTTTT.

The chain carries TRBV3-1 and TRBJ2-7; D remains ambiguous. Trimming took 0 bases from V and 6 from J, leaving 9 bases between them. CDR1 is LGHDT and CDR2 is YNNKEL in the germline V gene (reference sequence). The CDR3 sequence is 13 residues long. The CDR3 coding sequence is TGTGCCAGCAGCCAAGATGGTTTCGGCGAGCAGTACTTC. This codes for CASSQDGFGEQYF.

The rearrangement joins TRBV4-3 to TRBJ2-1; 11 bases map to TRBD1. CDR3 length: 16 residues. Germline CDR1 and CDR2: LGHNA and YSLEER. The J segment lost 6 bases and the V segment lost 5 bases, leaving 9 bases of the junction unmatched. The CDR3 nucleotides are TGCGCCAGCAGCGATGGTACCGGGACAGGGGGCAATGAGCAGTTCTTC. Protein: CASSDGTGTGGNEQFF.

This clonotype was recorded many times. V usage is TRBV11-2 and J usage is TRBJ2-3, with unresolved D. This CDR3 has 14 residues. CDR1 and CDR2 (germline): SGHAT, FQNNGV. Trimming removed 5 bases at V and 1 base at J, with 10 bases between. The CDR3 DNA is TGTGCCAGCAGCAAACAGTCTGGCACAGATACGCAGTATTTT. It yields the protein CASSKQSGTDTQYF. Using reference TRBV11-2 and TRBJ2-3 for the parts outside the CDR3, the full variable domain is EAGVAQSPRYKIIEKRQSVAFWCNPISGHATLYWYQQILGQGPKLLIQFQNNGVVDDSQLPKDRFSAERLKGVDSTLKIQPAKLEDSAVYLCASSKQSGTDTQYFGPGTRLTVL.

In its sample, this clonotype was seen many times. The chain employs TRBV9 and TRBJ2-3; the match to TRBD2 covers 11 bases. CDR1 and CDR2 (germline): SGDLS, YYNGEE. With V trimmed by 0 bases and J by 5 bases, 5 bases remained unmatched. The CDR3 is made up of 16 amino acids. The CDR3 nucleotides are TGTGCCAGCAGCGTAGACTGGGGGACTAGCGGAGATACGCAGTATTTT. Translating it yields CASSVDWGTSGDTQYF.

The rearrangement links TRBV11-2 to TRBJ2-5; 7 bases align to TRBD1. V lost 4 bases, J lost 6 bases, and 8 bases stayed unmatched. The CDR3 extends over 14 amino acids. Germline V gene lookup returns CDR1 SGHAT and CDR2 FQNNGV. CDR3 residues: CASSSSQGRQTQYF. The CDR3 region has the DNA TGTGCCAGCAGCTCGTCACAGGGGCGGCAGACCCAGTACTTC.

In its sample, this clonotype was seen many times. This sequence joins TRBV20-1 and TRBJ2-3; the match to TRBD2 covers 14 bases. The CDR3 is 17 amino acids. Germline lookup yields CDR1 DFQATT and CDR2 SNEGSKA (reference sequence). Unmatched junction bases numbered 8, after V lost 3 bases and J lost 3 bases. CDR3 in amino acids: CSASPGTSGSSTDTQYF. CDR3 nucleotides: TGCAGTGCTAGTCCCGGGACTAGCGGGAGTAGTACAGATACGCAGTATTTT.

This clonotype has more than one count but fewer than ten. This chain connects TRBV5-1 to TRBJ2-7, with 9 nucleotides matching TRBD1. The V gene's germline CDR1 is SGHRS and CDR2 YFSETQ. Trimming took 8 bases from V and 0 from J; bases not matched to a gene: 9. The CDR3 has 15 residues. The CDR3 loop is CASQLRQGVSYEQYF. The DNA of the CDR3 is TGCGCCAGTCAACTACGACAGGGGGTCTCCTACGAGCAGTACTTC.

DNA of the CDR3: TGTGCCACCAGTGATTATTTCTCAGGTAGCGGGAGCGACAATGAGCAGTTCTTC. As protein: CATSDYFSGSGSDNEQFF. This chain connects TRBV24-1 to TRBJ2-1; 9 bases align to TRBD2. J was trimmed by 5 bases and V by 2 bases; bases with no gene match: 12. Per germline, CDR1 KGHDR and CDR2 SFDVKD. The CDR3 has 18 residues.

The CDR3 region has the DNA TGTGCCAGCAGTTACTCGATGGGCACTAATGAAAAACTGTTTTTT. Translating gives CASSYSMGTNEKLFF. This chain links TRBV6-5 with TRBJ1-4; D remains unclear. CDR1 and CDR2 (germline): MNHEY, SVGAGI. V lost 0 bases, J lost 2 bases, and 7 bases lay in between. This CDR3 has 15 amino acids.

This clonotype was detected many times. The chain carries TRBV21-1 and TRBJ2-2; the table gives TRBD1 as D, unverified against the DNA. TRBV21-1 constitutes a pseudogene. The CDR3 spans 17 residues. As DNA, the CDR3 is TGTGCCAGCAGCAAGGTTGTGGCAGGGAAGGTTGTCGGGGAGCTGTTTTTT. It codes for CASSKVVAGKVVGELFF.

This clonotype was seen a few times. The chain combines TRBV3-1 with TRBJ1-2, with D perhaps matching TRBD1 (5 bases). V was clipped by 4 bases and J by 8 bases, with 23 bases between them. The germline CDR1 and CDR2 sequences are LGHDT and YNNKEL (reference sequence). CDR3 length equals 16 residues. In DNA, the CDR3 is TGTGCCAGCAGCCGGGGTCGAGGAGGGGCACAAGGCGGCTACACCTTC. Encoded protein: CASSRGRGGAQGGYTF. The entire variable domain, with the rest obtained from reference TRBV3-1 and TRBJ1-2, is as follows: DTAVSQTPKYLVTQMGNDKSIKCEQNLGHDTMYWYKQDSKKFLKIMFSYNNKELIINETVPNRFSPKSPDKAHLNLHINSLELGDSAVYFCASSRGRGGAQGGYTFGSGTRLTVV.

CDR3 nucleotides: TGTGCCAGCAGTTCGGGACAGTTCACCGGGGAGCTGTTTTTT. Amino acid sequence: CASSSGQFTGELFF. The rearrangement joins TRBV12-3 or TRBV12-4 to TRBJ2-2, with TRBD1 matching over 7 bases. V lost 4 bases, J lost 4 bases, and 3 bases stayed unmatched. The CDR3 is made up of 14 amino acids.

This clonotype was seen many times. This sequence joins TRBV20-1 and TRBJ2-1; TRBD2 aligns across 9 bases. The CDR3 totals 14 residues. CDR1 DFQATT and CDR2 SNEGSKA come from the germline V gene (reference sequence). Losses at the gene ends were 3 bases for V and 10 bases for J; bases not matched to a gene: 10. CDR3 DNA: TGCAGTGCTAGGCGGGGGGGCCAGCAAGGCGAGCAGTTCTTC. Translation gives CSARRGGQQGEQFF.

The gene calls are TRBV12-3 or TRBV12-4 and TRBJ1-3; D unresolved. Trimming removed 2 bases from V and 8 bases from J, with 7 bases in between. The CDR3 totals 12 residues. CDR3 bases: TGTGCCAGCAGTTTAACCCGGGACACCATATATTTT. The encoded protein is CASSLTRDTIYF.

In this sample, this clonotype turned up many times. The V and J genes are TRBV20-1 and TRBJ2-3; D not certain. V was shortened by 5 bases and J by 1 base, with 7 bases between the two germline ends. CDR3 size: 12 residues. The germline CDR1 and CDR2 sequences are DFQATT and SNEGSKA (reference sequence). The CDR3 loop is CSAGPGTDTQYF. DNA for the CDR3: TGCAGTGCTGGCCCGGGCACAGATACGCAGTATTTT.

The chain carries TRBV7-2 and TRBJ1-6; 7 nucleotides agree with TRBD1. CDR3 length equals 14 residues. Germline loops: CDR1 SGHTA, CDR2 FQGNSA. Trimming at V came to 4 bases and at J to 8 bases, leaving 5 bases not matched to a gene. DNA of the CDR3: TGTGCCAGCAGCTCACGACAGGGCCATTCACCCCTCCACTTT. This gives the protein CASSSRQGHSPLHF.

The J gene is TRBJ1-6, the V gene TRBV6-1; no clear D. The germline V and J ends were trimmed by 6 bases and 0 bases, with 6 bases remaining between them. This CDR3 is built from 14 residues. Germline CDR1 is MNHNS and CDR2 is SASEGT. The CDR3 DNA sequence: TGTGCCAGCAGGGACCTCTCCTATAATTCACCCCTCCACTTT. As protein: CASRDLSYNSPLHF.

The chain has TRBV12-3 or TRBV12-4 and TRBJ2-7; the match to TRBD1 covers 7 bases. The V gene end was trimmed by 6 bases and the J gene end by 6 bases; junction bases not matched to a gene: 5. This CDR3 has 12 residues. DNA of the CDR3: TGTGCCAGCAGAGCAACAGGGGCCGAGCAGTACTTC. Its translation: CASRATGAEQYF.

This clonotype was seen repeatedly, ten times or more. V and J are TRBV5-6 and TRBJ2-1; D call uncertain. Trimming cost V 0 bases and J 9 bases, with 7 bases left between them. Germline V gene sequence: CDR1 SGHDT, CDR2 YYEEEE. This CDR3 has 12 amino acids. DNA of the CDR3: TGTGCCAGCAGCTTGGTCCGGACTGAGCAGTTCTTC. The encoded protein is CASSLVRTEQFF.

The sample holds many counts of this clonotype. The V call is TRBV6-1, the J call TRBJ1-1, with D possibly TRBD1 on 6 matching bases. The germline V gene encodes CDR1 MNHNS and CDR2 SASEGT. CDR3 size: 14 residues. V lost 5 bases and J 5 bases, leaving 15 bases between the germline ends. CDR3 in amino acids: CASSPGGMGTEAFF. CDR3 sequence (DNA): TGTGCCAGCAGTCCCGGGGGCATGGGGACTGAAGCTTTCTTT.

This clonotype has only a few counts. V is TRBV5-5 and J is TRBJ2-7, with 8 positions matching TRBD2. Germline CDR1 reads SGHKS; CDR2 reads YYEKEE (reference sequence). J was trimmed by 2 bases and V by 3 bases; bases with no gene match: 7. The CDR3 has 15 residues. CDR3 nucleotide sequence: TGTGCCAGCAGCTGGGCTAGCGGGCAGACCTACGAGCAGTACTTC. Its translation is CASSWASGQTYEQYF.

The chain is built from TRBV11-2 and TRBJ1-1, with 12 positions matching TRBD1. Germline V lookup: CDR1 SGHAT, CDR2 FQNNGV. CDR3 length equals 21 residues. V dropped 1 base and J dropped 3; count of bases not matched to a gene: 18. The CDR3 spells CASSLGTGTGGADRSDTEAFF. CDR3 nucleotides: TGTGCCAGCAGCTTAGGCACCGGGACAGGGGGCGCCGATCGGTCCGACACTGAAGCTTTCTTT.